Presented here are 16 T cell receptor beta chains from one specimen sequenced in a study of graft-versus-host responses after intestinal transplantation. Only in-frame clones appear in the TCRdb table, and some are missing; sequencing was by immunoSEQ multiplex PCR. The repertoire holds under 140,000 clones, with around 95% as singletons. No antigen is known for these receptors. This specimen consisted of unstimulated CD8+ T cells sorted from spleen or lymph node cells, obtained before intestinal transplant. These receptor sequences come from a human donor who received an intestinal transplant.

The V call is TRBV7-2, the J call TRBJ2-7; 7 positions match TRBD2. This CDR3 is 18 amino acids long. Trimming at V came to 1 base and at J to 3 bases, leaving 15 bases not matched to a gene. Germline V lookup: CDR1 SGHTA, CDR2 FQGNSA. CDR3 in amino acids: CASSLDPVGLAAYYEQYF. The CDR3 bases are TGTGCCAGCAGCTTAGATCCGGTTGGGCTAGCGGCATACTACGAGCAGTACTTC.

The CDR3 loop is CASSAGTGAGQTQYF. CDR3 in DNA: TGTGCCAGCAGCGCCGGGACAGGGGCGGGTCAGACCCAGTACTTC. The chain carries TRBV9 and TRBJ2-5; 10 nucleotides align to TRBD1. The CDR3 has 15 residues. Germline V gene lookup returns CDR1 SGDLS and CDR2 YYNGEE. With 3 bases clipped from V and 6 bases from J, the junction kept 8 bases outside the gene matches.

The chain employs TRBV28 and TRBJ2-3; D possibly matches TRBD1 or TRBD2 (6 bases each). The CDR3 has 19 residues. Per the germline V gene, CDR1 is MDHEN and CDR2 is SYDVKM. Trimming left V 1 base short and J 4 bases short, with 24 bases between. Here the CDR3 DNA reads TGTGCCAGCAGTTTATTGGTCAGGGTTGTGGTGGGGGGCCCAGATACGCAGTATTTT. It specifies CASSLLVRVVVGGPDTQYF.

The chain uses TRBV19 and TRBJ1-2; no definite D call. Per germline, CDR1 LNHDA and CDR2 SQIVND (reference sequence). V lost 2 bases to trimming and J lost 8 bases, with 12 bases between them. This CDR3 is built from 13 residues. The CDR3 loop is CASSILGGSGYTF. The CDR3 DNA is TGTGCCAGTAGTATACTTGGAGGGAGCGGCTACACCTTC.

The rearrangement uses TRBV7-9 and TRBJ1-5; 9 bases map to TRBD1. V trimming: 0 bases; J trimming: 7 bases; junction bases outside the gene matches: 7. The CDR3 is 16 amino acids. Germline assignment: CDR1 SEHNR and CDR2 FQNEAQ (reference sequence). Here the CDR3 reads CASSLALGQGRQPQHF. Written as DNA, the CDR3 is TGTGCCAGCAGCTTAGCGTTGGGACAGGGAAGGCAGCCCCAGCATTTT.

The chain joins TRBV19 to TRBJ2-7; no definite D call. The CDR3 covers 12 residues. V lost 5 bases, J lost 3 bases, and 8 bases lay in between. CDR1 is LNHDA and CDR2 is SQIVND in the germline V gene (reference sequence). As DNA, the CDR3 is TGTGCCAGTAGTGGATCTCGCTACGAGCAGTACTTC. As protein: CASSGSRYEQYF. The variable domain in full, with the rest retrieved from reference TRBV19 and TRBJ2-7, is DGGITQSPKYLFRKEGQNVTLSCEQNLNHDAMYWYRQDPGQGLRLIYYSQIVNDFQKGDIAEGYSVSREKKESFPLTVTSAQKNPTAFYLCASSGSRYEQYFGPGTRLTVT.

The chain is built from TRBV12-5 and TRBJ1-1; D remains ambiguous. The V gene's germline CDR1 is LGHNT and CDR2 FRNRAP. Trimming left V 0 bases short and J 2 bases short, with 16 bases between. This CDR3 is built from 17 residues. This CDR3 reads CASGLVLERERNTEAFF. DNA for the CDR3: TGTGCTAGTGGTTTGGTACTCGAAAGGGAGAGAAACACTGAAGCTTTCTTT.

The CDR3 region is CASSLERGNEKLFF. The CDR3 DNA reads TGCGCCAGCAGCTTGGAAAGGGGAAATGAAAAACTGTTTTTT. This rearrangement joins TRBV5-1 to TRBJ1-4; possibly TRBD1 for D (5 bases). Germline loops: CDR1 SGHRS, CDR2 YFSETQ. The CDR3 length is 14 residues. V dropped 0 bases and J dropped 5 bases, with 8 bases sitting between them.

The rearrangement links TRBV14 to TRBJ2-7, with D perhaps matching TRBD1 (6 bases). Germline V CDR1 and CDR2: SGHDN, FVKESK. With 1 base removed from V and 4 bases from J, the gap between germline ends came to 17 bases. This CDR3 region has 16 residues. The CDR3, as DNA: TGTGCCAGCAGCCAAGGCACAGGGATCTTTGTTTACGAGCAGTACTTC. It specifies CASSQGTGIFVYEQYF.

This clone has only one observation. The chain carries TRBV5-1 and TRBJ2-1; TRBD1 agrees at 9 bases. V lost 4 bases and J lost 4; bases outside the gene matches: 6. This CDR3 has 15 residues. Germline V gives CDR1 SGHRS, CDR2 YFSETQ. CDR3 bases: TGCGCCAGCAGCGGCACAGGGGGCCCTTACAATGAGCAGTTCTTC. It is translated as CASSGTGGPYNEQFF.

The V gene is TRBV9, the J gene TRBJ2-7, with a possible D match to TRBD1 (6 bases). V was clipped by 0 bases and J by 1 base, with 11 bases between them. CDR3 length: 15 residues. The germline V gene encodes CDR1 SGDLS and CDR2 YYNGEE. CDR3 protein: CASSVEGVFSYEQYF. The CDR3 bases are TGTGCCAGCAGCGTAGAGGGGGTCTTTTCCTACGAGCAGTACTTC.

The rearrangement links TRBV11-2 to TRBJ2-7, with D possibly TRBD2 on 6 matching bases. There are 16 residues in the CDR3. Germline values: CDR1 SGHAT, CDR2 FQNNGV. The germline V and J ends were trimmed by 0 bases and 2 bases, with 14 bases remaining between them. The chain's CDR3 is CASSLESGRWAYEQYF. The DNA for the CDR3 is TGTGCCAGCAGCTTAGAATCAGGGAGGTGGGCCTACGAGCAGTACTTC.

V is TRBV6-5 and J is TRBJ2-1, with 9 positions matching TRBD2. Trimming cost V 2 bases and J 12 bases; bases outside gene matches: 11. Germline assignment: CDR1 MNHEY and CDR2 SVGAGI. The CDR3 is 15 amino acids. In nucleotides, the CDR3 is TGTGCCAGCAGTTACCCCCCGGGTAGCGGGAGCGGGCAGTTCTTC. Translation: CASSYPPGSGSGQFF.

The chain has TRBV27 and TRBJ2-7, with D possibly matching TRBD2 (6 bases). From germline, CDR1 is MNHEY and CDR2 SMNVEV (reference sequence). The CDR3 contains 13 residues. Trimming left V 6 bases short and J 2 bases short, with 11 bases between. The CDR3 DNA sequence: TGTGCCAGCAGCGGGACTGCCGCCTACGAGCAGTACTTC. It specifies CASSGTAAYEQYF.

The chain has TRBV7-9 and TRBJ1-4, with 10 positions matching TRBD1. The CDR3 runs 14 residues. The ends lost 5 bases at V and 7 bases at J; junction bases unmatched: 4. Per the germline V gene, CDR1 is SEHNR and CDR2 is FQNEAQ (reference sequence). CDR3 nucleotide sequence: TGTGCCAGCAGCCCACGGGACAGGGGTGAAAAACTGTTTTTT. Translated, it gives CASSPRDRGEKLFF.

This chain uses TRBV9 with TRBJ2-7; D gene ambiguous. V lost 4 bases, J lost 3 bases, and 8 bases lay in between. This CDR3 spans 12 amino acids. Germline V lookup: CDR1 SGDLS, CDR2 YYNGEE. The CDR3 reads CASSRNGYEQYF. The CDR3 nucleotides are TGTGCCAGCAGCCGCAATGGCTACGAGCAGTACTTC.